The T cell receptor beta chain described here comes from a study of cytomegalovirus exposure and HLA in healthy donors. Background on the study: Among the approximately 430 donors who were genotyped, roughly 86% fell in the genetic ancestry cluster that is associated with self-reported Caucasian donors. Findings and caveats of the study: The study labeled 164 TCR beta chains cytomegalovirus-associated. The only immune exposure information that was available was CMV serostatus. When a later analysis was performed, an Asian-associated ancestry cluster reportedly had fewer N-insertions than the approximately 680-donor mean.

Researchers ran the PCR with 60 Vbeta and 13 Jbeta primers. The protocol was immunoSEQ multiplex PCR, while the TCRdb copy is restricted to in-frame clones and leaves out a portion. The sample has roughly 110,000 clones, about two thirds seen once. The CDR3 runs 13 residues. Germline V gene lookup returns CDR1 MDHEN and CDR2 SYDVKM. V shed 4 bases and J shed 3 bases, with 9 bases lying between them. In regard to this clone: Its antigen is undetermined.

The material sequenced was PBMCs. This receptor was identified in a female donor in good health and CMV-seronegative. The chain links TRBV28 to TRBJ1-2; no reliable D call. The CDR3 nucleotides read TGTGCCAGCAGTTCGAGAAATTACTATGGCTACACCTTC. Translation: CASSSRNYYGYTF.